Below, 9 T cell receptor beta chains from the same sample are listed, as sequenced in a study of brain T cells in children with intractable seizures. Profiling relied on immunoSEQ multiplex PCR, and the TCRdb table lists in-frame clones only, not all of them. The table lists 110,000 or so clones, approximately 94% of them singletons, with roughly 4% in the top ten. The sequenced sample was peripheral blood, obtained at surgery. These TCRs come from a boy in the first two years of life with hemimegalencephaly and intractable seizures.

This chain connects TRBV7-3 to TRBJ2-3; 14 nucleotides align to TRBD2. Germline CDR1 and CDR2: SGHTA and FQGTGA. With 0 bases clipped from V and 5 bases from J, the junction kept 4 bases outside the gene matches. The length of the CDR3 is 17 residues. CDR3 DNA sequence: TGTGCCAGCAGCTTAACGGGACTAGCGGGAGTCGGAGATACGCAGTATTTT. This gives the protein CASSLTGLAGVGDTQYF.

This clone was counted once. V gene TRBV5-4 combines with J gene TRBJ2-2; D tentatively fits TRBD1 or TRBD2 (5 bases each). Germline V gene sequence: CDR1 SGHNT, CDR2 YYREEE (reference sequence). This CDR3 region has 16 residues. Between the trimmed V and J ends, which lost 3 bases and 5 bases, there was a span of 17 bases. Written as DNA, the CDR3 is TGTGCCAGCAGCTCCCGACTGGGGGAGAAGACCGGGGAGCTGTTTTTT. Its translation is CASSSRLGEKTGELFF.

The chain is built from TRBV10-2 and TRBJ2-7; 9 bases agree with TRBD1. V shed 2 bases and J 6 bases; nucleotides not matched to a gene: 5. The CDR3 is 14 residues long. The V gene's germline CDR1 is WSHSY and CDR2 SAAADI. CDR3 DNA: TGCGCCAGCAGTGAGATGGGACAGGGCCCCGAGCAGTACTTC. It codes for CASSEMGQGPEQYF.

A few counts support this clone. The J gene is TRBJ2-7, the V gene TRBV27; D perhaps matches TRBD2 (6 bases). The CDR3 has 17 residues. CDR1 is MNHEY, CDR2 SMNVEV, per germline (reference sequence). V was cut by 2 bases and J by 2 bases, with 19 bases left in between. Written as DNA, the CDR3 is TGTGCCAGCAGTTTAGTCGCCGGAATAGCGGATCCCTACGAGCAGTACTTC. This encodes CASSLVAGIADPYEQYF.

This clone is a singleton in its sample. The chain recombines TRBV5-4 with TRBJ2-2, with 9 bases identical to TRBD1. V was pared by 4 bases and J by 1 base, with 5 bases of the junction left unmatched. The CDR3 contains 16 residues. The germline V gene has CDR1 SGHNT and CDR2 YYREEE (reference sequence). CDR3 bases: TGTGCCAGCAGCCCCGGGGACAGGGTGAACACCGGGGAGCTGTTTTTT. This sequence encodes CASSPGDRVNTGELFF.

On this clone: This CDR3 is also generated by other DNA sequences in the sample. The chain recombines TRBV10-3 with TRBJ1-1; D is undetermined. The CDR3 runs to 11 residues. The ends were cut back, 0 bases at V and 4 bases at J, with 0 bases in the middle. Per the germline V gene, CDR1 is ENHRY and CDR2 is SYGVKD. The CDR3 reads CAISESTEAFF. Written as DNA, the CDR3 is TGTGCCATCAGTGAGTCCACTGAAGCTTTCTTT.

The J gene is TRBJ2-1, the V gene TRBV2; D remains ambiguous. There are 12 residues in the CDR3. V lost 3 bases to trimming and J lost 10 bases, with 10 bases between them. Germline V gene lookup returns CDR1 SNHLY and CDR2 FYNNEI. The CDR3 protein is CASSDPRVEQFF. The DNA of the CDR3 is TGTGCCAGCAGTGACCCGAGAGTGGAGCAGTTCTTC. Together with reference TRBV2 and TRBJ2-1, the CDR3 gives the full variable domain: EPEVTQTPSHQVTQMGQEVILRCVPISNHLYFYWYRQILGQKVEFLVSFYNNEISEKSEIFDDQFSVERPDGSNFTLKIRSTKLEDSAMYFCASSDPRVEQFFGPGTRLTVL.

The V call is TRBV28, the J call TRBJ1-2; D is perhaps TRBD1 (5 bases). The CDR3 totals 14 residues. Between the trimmed V and J ends, which lost 5 bases and 4 bases, there was a span of 14 bases. The germline gives CDR1 MDHEN, CDR2 SYDVKM. The CDR3: CASSPRGRGYGYTF. The CDR3 region has the DNA TGTGCCAGCAGTCCTCGGGGGAGGGGCTATGGCTACACCTTC.

This clone came up once. The chain carries TRBV20-1 and TRBJ1-1; D remains unclear. Germline-derived CDR1 and CDR2 are DFQATT and SNEGSKA (reference sequence). Trimming left V 5 bases short and J 1 base short, with 2 bases between. The CDR3 has 10 amino acids. In DNA form, the CDR3 reads TGCAGTGCTGGGAACACTGAAGCTTTCTTT. Its translation: CSAGNTEAFF.